The T cell receptor (beta chain) under discussion was sequenced for a study of blood T cell repertoires in COVID-19. In the source study's methods: Reference gene primer amplification gave estimated nucleated cell counts. TCRdb keeps only in-frame clones here, not all; method: immunoSEQ multiplex PCR. V and J calls and clone size are copied from that table; D and trimming were computed from the DNA. The sample comprises around 100,000 clones, roughly 84% of which are singletons, and 0.8% to 0.9% rests with the top ten. The CDR3 is made up of 12 amino acids. The V gene lost 7 bases and the J gene lost 4 bases, with 8 bases spanning the gap. Germline V gives CDR1 LNHDA, CDR2 SQIVND (reference sequence). This clone was detected once.

The V and J genes are TRBV19 and TRBJ1-5; D is unclear. Sequencing used peripheral blood. This receptor was identified in a woman between 65 and 79 years old with acute or convalescent COVID-19. The CDR3 loop reads CASTETNQPQHF. CDR3 bases: TGTGCCAGTACCGAGACAAATCAGCCCCAGCATTTT.